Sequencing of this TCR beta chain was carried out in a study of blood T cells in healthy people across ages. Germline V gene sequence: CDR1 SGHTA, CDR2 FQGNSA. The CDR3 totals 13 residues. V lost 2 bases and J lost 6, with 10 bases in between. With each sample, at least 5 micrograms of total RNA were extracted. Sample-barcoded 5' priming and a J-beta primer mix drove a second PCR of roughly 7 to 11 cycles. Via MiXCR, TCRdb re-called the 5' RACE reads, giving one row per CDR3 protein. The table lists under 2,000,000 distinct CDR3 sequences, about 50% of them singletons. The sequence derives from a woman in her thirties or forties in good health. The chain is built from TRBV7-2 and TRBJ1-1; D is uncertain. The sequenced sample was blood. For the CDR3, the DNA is TGTGCCAGCAGCTTACAGCATGCTCCTGAAGCTTTCTTT. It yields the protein CASSLQHAPEAFF. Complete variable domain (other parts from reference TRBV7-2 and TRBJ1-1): GAGVSQSPSNKVTEKGKDVELRCDPISGHTALYWYRQSLGQGLEFLIYFQGNSAPDKSGLPSDRFSAERTGGSVSTLTIQRTQQEDSAVYLCASSLQHAPEAFFGQGTRLTVV.